Each of the 30 T cell receptor beta chains below was sequenced from the same sample in a study of T-cell reconstitution after alpha-beta-depleted transplantation in children. Construction of the TCRbeta library involved unique molecular identifiers. TCRdb re-derived calls from the PCR reads in MiXCR, one entry per CDR3 protein. The sample holds fewer than 750,000 distinct CDR3 sequences, under 25% seen once. Source: PBMCs, mostly from graft donor cells, taken 360 days after TCRalphabeta/CD19-depleted stem cell transplant. Receptor source: a boy in the first two years of life who had a stem cell transplant for acute myeloid leukemia, so the T cells may come from the graft donor.

The chain links TRBV5-1 to TRBJ1-4; no definite D call. Germline loops: CDR1 SGHRS, CDR2 YFSETQ. This CDR3 comprises 17 residues. The germline V and J ends were trimmed by 0 bases and 0 bases, with 12 bases remaining between them. CDR3 amino acids: CASSLGGRATTNEKLFF. The CDR3 bases are TGCGCCAGCAGCTTGGGGGGTAGGGCTACAACTAATGAAAAACTGTTTTTT.

This clonotype appeared a few times. The chain recombines TRBV6-2 or TRBV6-3 with TRBJ1-1; D gene ambiguous. The CDR3 consists of 13 residues. Germline-derived CDR1 and CDR2 are MNHEY and SVGEGT. V was pared by 4 bases and J by 1 base, with 7 bases between. CDR3 residues: CASSSEWNTEAFF. CDR3 nucleotide sequence: TGTGCCAGCAGTTCCGAGTGGAACACTGAAGCTTTCTTT.

V gene TRBV3-1 combines with J gene TRBJ2-3, with TRBD2 matching over 10 bases. Germline V lookup: CDR1 LGHDT, CDR2 YNNKEL (reference sequence). The CDR3 extends over 17 amino acids. V lost 2 bases, J lost 2 bases, and 7 bases stayed unmatched. In DNA, the CDR3 is TGTGCCAGCAGCCAACCGGCTCTAGCGGGGGCCACAGATACGCAGTATTTT. Translating gives CASSQPALAGATDTQYF.

V and J are TRBV7-6 and TRBJ1-1; the D is unclear. V was shortened by 0 bases and J by 3 bases, with 14 bases between the two germline ends. This CDR3 contains 16 residues. Germline V gene lookup returns CDR1 SGHVS and CDR2 FNYEAQ. The CDR3 nucleotides read TGTGCCAGCAGCTTAGCGGGAAGGGTCACGGACACTGAAGCTTTCTTT. It specifies CASSLAGRVTDTEAFF. The full variable domain, with the rest looked up from reference TRBV7-6 and TRBJ1-1, is GAGVSQSPRYKVTKRGQDVALRCDPISGHVSLYWYRQALGQGPEFLTYFNYEAQQDKSGLPNDRFSAERPEGSISTLTIQRTEQRDSAMYRCASSLAGRVTDTEAFFGQGTRLTVV.

This rearrangement joins TRBV28 to TRBJ2-3; D not certain. Trimming took 4 bases from V and 6 from J, leaving 11 bases between them. The germline V gene has CDR1 MDHEN and CDR2 SYDVKM. The CDR3 has 13 amino acids. CDR3: CASSSITPDTQYF. For the CDR3, the DNA is TGTGCCAGCAGTTCTATAACCCCCGATACGCAGTATTTT.

V is TRBV29-1 and J is TRBJ1-1, with TRBD1 as a possible D gene (6 bases). The germline CDR1 and CDR2 sequences are SQVTM and ANQGSEA. Trimming left V 8 bases short and J 11 bases short, with 15 bases between. This CDR3 region has 10 residues. Written as DNA, the CDR3 is TGCAGCTCCACCGGGACAACGGCTTTCTTT. It encodes CSSTGTTAFF. The complete variable domain, with remaining parts taken from reference TRBV29-1 and TRBJ1-1, reads SAVISQKPSRDICQRGTSLTIQCQVDSQVTMMFWYRQQPGQSLTLIATANQGSEATYESGFVIDKFPISRPNLTFSTLTVSNMSPEDSSIYLCSSTGTTAFFGQGTRLTVV.

This clonotype was counted between two and nine times. This sequence joins TRBV29-1 and TRBJ2-3, with 9 bases aligning to TRBD1. Unmatched junction bases numbered 4, after V lost 7 bases and J lost 2 bases. The CDR3 contains 13 residues. CDR1 and CDR2 (germline): SQVTM, ANQGSEA. The CDR3 here is CSADRGITDTQYF. The CDR3 DNA reads as TGCAGCGCTGACAGGGGGATCACAGATACGCAGTATTTT.

This clonotype was detected only a few times. The chain carries TRBV6-5 and TRBJ2-7, with 7 bases aligning to TRBD1. V shed 0 bases, J shed 5 bases, and the junction held 13 bases outside the gene matches. Germline assignment: CDR1 MNHEY and CDR2 SVGAGI. CDR3 length: 17 amino acids. The CDR3 here is CASSYSTLYRGIHEQYF. The CDR3 DNA reads as TGTGCCAGCAGTTACTCGACCCTTTACAGGGGTATTCACGAGCAGTACTTC.

This clonotype was found a few times. The chain uses TRBV4-3 and TRBJ1-2; D may be TRBD1 (5 bases). Germline CDR1 and CDR2: LGHNA and YSLEER. The CDR3 totals 14 residues. The V end was cut by 0 bases, the J end by 8 bases, with 13 bases between. CDR3 sequence reads: CASSQELGTQGYTF. The CDR3 DNA follows: TGCGCCAGCAGCCAAGAATTAGGGACCCAAGGCTACACCTTC.

The chain's CDR3 is CASRPRALMNTEAFF. In DNA form, the CDR3 reads TGTGCCAGCAGGCCCAGGGCCTTAATGAACACTGAAGCTTTCTTT. The rearrangement links TRBV11-2 to TRBJ1-1, with D tentatively TRBD1 (5 bases). The CDR3 extends over 15 amino acids. V was trimmed by 6 bases and J by 0 bases, leaving 14 bases between them. CDR1 is SGHAT, CDR2 FQNNGV, per germline.

This clonotype has a count of ten or more. This chain connects TRBV14 to TRBJ2-1; D is tentatively TRBD1 or TRBD2 (6 bases each). The CDR3 consists of 17 residues. Germline V gene data show CDR1 as SGHDN and CDR2 as FVKESK. The V and J ends lost 1 base and 4 bases respectively, with 17 bases between them. The CDR3 DNA reads as TGTGCCAGCAGCCAAGCGGGGGCCCTAAGTCATTACAATGAGCAGTTCTTC. It yields the protein CASSQAGALSHYNEQFF.

This clonotype has a handful of counts. This chain uses TRBV29-1 with TRBJ1-2; perhaps TRBD1 as D (6 bases). The CDR3 is 12 amino acids. Per the germline V gene, CDR1 is SQVTM and CDR2 is ANQGSEA. The V end was cut by 6 bases, the J end by 4 bases, with 12 bases between. CDR3 coding DNA: TGCAGCGTAAACAGGGCGACCTATGGCTACACCTTC. As protein: CSVNRATYGYTF.

CDR3 amino acids: CSARFRGNEQYV. CDR3 nucleotides: TGCAGTGCCCGATTCAGGGGGAACGAGCAGTACGTC. The chain joins TRBV20-1 to TRBJ2-7; 7 bases agree with TRBD1. Germline V CDR1 and CDR2: DFQATT, SNEGSKA (reference sequence). V lost 6 bases to trimming and J lost 5 bases; unmatched junction nucleotides: 7. The CDR3 totals 12 residues.

V and J are TRBV20-1 and TRBJ2-7; 7 nucleotides agree with TRBD1. Germline lookup yields CDR1 DFQATT and CDR2 SNEGSKA (reference sequence). With V trimmed by 7 bases and J by 4 bases, 13 bases remained unmatched. The CDR3 runs to 14 residues. As DNA, the CDR3 is TGCAGTGTTAGGGAATCTGGGACAGTTTACGAGCAGTACTTC. Its protein is CSVRESGTVYEQYF.

This clonotype was detected once. As DNA, the CDR3 is TGTGCCACCAGTGATTTTGTGGGGAGTACAGATACGCAGTATTTT. This codes for CATSDFVGSTDTQYF. This chain links TRBV24-1 with TRBJ2-3; possibly TRBD2 for D (5 bases). Germline loops: CDR1 KGHDR, CDR2 SFDVKD. V was pared by 1 base and J by 3 bases, with 10 bases between. CDR3 size: 15 residues.

The genes are TRBV5-1 and TRBJ2-3, with unresolved D. V lost 0 bases, J lost 1 base, and 12 bases lay in between. CDR1 SGHRS and CDR2 YFSETQ come from the germline V gene. This CDR3 is built from 16 residues. CDR3: CASSLVLNDGTDTQYF. CDR3 DNA sequence: TGCGCCAGCAGCTTGGTTCTAAATGATGGCACAGATACGCAGTATTTT.

A few counts support this clonotype. The J gene is TRBJ2-1, the V gene TRBV6-2 or TRBV6-3, with 7 bases lining up with TRBD2. The V segment lost 4 bases and the J segment 8 bases; nucleotides outside the gene matches: 11. Germline lookup yields CDR1 MNHEY and CDR2 SVGEGT. The CDR3 extends over 15 amino acids. The CDR3 nucleotides read TGTGCCAGCAGTTCTACCCGGACTAGGGTCCATGAGCAGTTCTTC. Protein product: CASSSTRTRVHEQFF.

The chain uses TRBV29-1 and TRBJ1-2; tentative D call: TRBD1 (5 bases). Germline CDR1 is SQVTM and CDR2 is ANQGSEA. This CDR3 spans 11 amino acids. Trimming pared 4 bases from V and 7 bases from J, leaving 10 bases between. The CDR3, as DNA: TGCAGCGTTGCTGATGGGGGTGGCTACACCTTC. Protein: CSVADGGGYTF.

This clonotype has at least ten counts. The chain employs TRBV29-1 and TRBJ2-1; maybe TRBD1 (5 bases). CDR1 is SQVTM and CDR2 is ANQGSEA in the germline V gene. The CDR3 extends over 13 amino acids. Trimming removed 3 bases at V and 4 bases at J, with 10 bases between. CDR3 sequence (DNA): TGCAGCGTTGATCAGGGTACTTACAATGAGCAGTTCTTC. Translating it yields CSVDQGTYNEQFF.

This clonotype was counted at least ten times. The chain couples TRBV28 to TRBJ1-2, with a weak D call TRBD1 (5 bases). The CDR3 totals 15 residues. Trimming pared 1 base from V and 5 bases from J, leaving 14 bases between. The germline gives CDR1 MDHEN, CDR2 SYDVKM. CDR3 in amino acids: CASSLSGRERYGYTF. The CDR3 bases are TGTGCCAGCAGTTTATCGGGCAGGGAGCGGTATGGCTACACCTTC.

In this sample, this clonotype turned up a few times. The CDR3 region has the DNA TGTGCCAGCAGCGTAGCGGGGGGGATCTACGAGCAGTACTTC. It is translated as CASSVAGGIYEQYF. V and J are TRBV9 and TRBJ2-7; 8 bases map to TRBD2. The CDR3 contains 14 residues. The junction had 2 bases not matched to a gene; V was cut back by 0 bases and J by 3 bases. Germline assignment: CDR1 SGDLS and CDR2 YYNGEE.

The chain combines TRBV14 with TRBJ2-7; D not resolved. The length of the CDR3 is 15 residues. Germline lookup yields CDR1 SGHDN and CDR2 FVKESK. V was clipped by 4 bases and J by 3 bases, with 16 bases between them. The CDR3, as DNA: TGTGCCAGCAGCCGTGGGTACCATACGAGCTACGAGCAGTACTTC. This codes for CASSRGYHTSYEQYF.

The rearrangement joins TRBV11-2 to TRBJ2-3; no firm D call. With 0 bases removed from V and 4 bases from J, the gap between germline ends came to 5 bases. Germline V gene lookup returns CDR1 SGHAT and CDR2 FQNNGV. The CDR3 runs 13 residues. CDR3 nucleotides: TGTGCCAGCAGCTTAGATCGGCCAGATACGCAGTATTTT. It specifies CASSLDRPDTQYF.

This chain links TRBV5-1 with TRBJ2-1; 7 nucleotides line up with TRBD2. The junction had 4 bases not matched to a gene; V was cut back by 0 bases and J by 7 bases. Germline V gene sequence: CDR1 SGHRS, CDR2 YFSETQ. This CDR3 has 14 amino acids. The CDR3 nucleotides are TGCGCCAGCAGCTTGGGCCCAGCGGGAAATGAGCAGTTCTTC. As protein: CASSLGPAGNEQFF.

The rearrangement uses TRBV10-2 and TRBJ2-3; 9 nucleotides line up with TRBD1. With V trimmed by 6 bases and J by 4 bases, 8 bases remained unmatched. This CDR3 has 15 residues. Germline values: CDR1 WSHSY, CDR2 SAAADI. CDR3 DNA: TGCGCCAGCAGGGAGCCGGGACAGGGACCAGATACGCAGTATTTT. Translating gives CASREPGQGPDTQYF.

This clonotype was counted only a few times. The junction shows a germline mismatch at one end, possibly a read error. The chain uses TRBV6-2 or TRBV6-3 and TRBJ2-3; TRBD2 agrees at 8 bases. Germline assignment: CDR1 MNHEY and CDR2 SVGEGT. The CDR3 is 10 residues long. CDR3 residues: CASEGLALSF. The CDR3 coding sequence is TGTGCCAGCGAAGGACTAGCCCTGAGTTTT.

Only a few counts were recorded for this clonotype. The CDR3 DNA reads as TGCAGTGCGCCGACAGACAACCCTAATTCACCCCTCCACTTT. Translating gives CSAPTDNPNSPLHF. The chain recombines TRBV20-1 with TRBJ1-6; D is perhaps TRBD1 (5 bases). V was trimmed by 6 bases and J by 6 bases, leaving 15 bases between them. The CDR3 has 14 amino acids. Germline-derived CDR1 and CDR2 are DFQATT and SNEGSKA (reference sequence).

This clonotype turned up a few times. V is TRBV29-1 and J is TRBJ2-7; no firm D call. Per the germline V gene, CDR1 is SQVTM and CDR2 is ANQGSEA. The CDR3 runs 11 residues. Trimming took off 4 bases at V and 1 base at J, with 5 bases between the two ends. CDR3 amino acids: CSVADSYEQYV. The CDR3 DNA sequence: TGCAGCGTTGCTGATTCCTACGAGCAGTACGTC.

Comments on this clonotype: Likely a read error: the CDR3 ends without its conserved phenylalanine or tryptophan. The chain has TRBV5-1 and TRBJ1-6, with D possibly TRBD1 on 6 matching bases. Between the trimmed V and J ends, which lost 0 bases and 1 base, there was a span of 11 bases. This CDR3 has 17 residues. CDR1 and CDR2 from the germline V gene are SGHRS and YFSETQ. The CDR3 DNA reads TGCGCCAGCAGCTTGGGGTCAGGGGTTTCCTATAATTCACCCCTCCACTAT. This gives the protein CASSLGSGVSYNSPLHY.

CDR3 amino acids: CSARDQGSRNTIYF. The CDR3 DNA sequence: TGCAGTGCTAGAGATCAAGGGTCCCGGAACACCATATATTTT. This rearrangement joins TRBV20-1 to TRBJ1-3, with D unresolved. The CDR3 extends over 14 amino acids. Trimming stripped 0 bases from V and 7 bases from J, with 13 bases between. Germline CDR1 is DFQATT and CDR2 is SNEGSKA (reference sequence).